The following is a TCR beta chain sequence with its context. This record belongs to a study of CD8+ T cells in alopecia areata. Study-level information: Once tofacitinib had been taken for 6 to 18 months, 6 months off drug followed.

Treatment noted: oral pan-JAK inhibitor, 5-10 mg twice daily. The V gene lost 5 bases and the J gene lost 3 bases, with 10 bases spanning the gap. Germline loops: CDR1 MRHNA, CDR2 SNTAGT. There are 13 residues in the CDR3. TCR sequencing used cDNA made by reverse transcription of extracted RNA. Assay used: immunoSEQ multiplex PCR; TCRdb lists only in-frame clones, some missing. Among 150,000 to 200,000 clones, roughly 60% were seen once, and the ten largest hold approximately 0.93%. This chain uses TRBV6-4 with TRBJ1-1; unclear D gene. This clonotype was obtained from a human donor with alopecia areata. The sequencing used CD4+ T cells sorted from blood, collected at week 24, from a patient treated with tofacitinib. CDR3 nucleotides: TGTGCCAGCAGTCACACGGAGGACACTGAAGCTTTCTTT. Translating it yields CASSHTEDTEAFF.